The rows below give T cell receptor beta chains drawn from one sample of a study of blood T cell repertoires in COVID-19. Sequencing was performed with immunoSEQ multiplex PCR; in TCRdb, only in-frame clones are kept and a portion is missing. The sample has fewer than 110,000 clones; roughly 83% are singletons. The source material was peripheral blood. The receptor set was obtained from a human donor in a cohort sampled during active COVID-19. Both conserved end residues are part of each CDR3. D genes are given only for firm matches. Only part of the rows carry a size: once, few, many, or a class if the clone is expanded.

J gene: TRBJ1-1
CDR3 length: 13
clone size: once
V gene: TRBV30
D gene: TRBD1
CDR3 protein: CAWRTGGLTEAFF
CDR3 DNA: TGTGCCTGGAGGACAGGGGGTCTCACTGAAGCTTTCTTT

J gene: TRBJ1-2
CDR3 length: 14
clone size: .
V gene: TRBV18
D gene: .
CDR3 protein: CASSPTDSGVGYTF
CDR3 DNA: TGTGCCAGCTCACCAACGGACTCAGGGGTGGGCTACACCTTC

J gene: TRBJ2-4
CDR3 length: 14
clone size: .
V gene: TRBV11-2
D gene: TRBD1
CDR3 protein: CASSRDRAGDIQYF
CDR3 DNA: TGTGCCAGCAGCCGAGACAGGGCCGGAGACATTCAGTACTTC

J gene: TRBJ2-5
CDR3 length: 19
clone size: .
V gene: TRBV2
D gene: TRBD2
CDR3 protein: CASRGPPGLAGGPWETQYF
CDR3 DNA: TGTGCCAGCAGAGGACCTCCGGGACTAGCGGGAGGGCCTTGGGAGACCCAGTACTTC

J gene: TRBJ1-1
CDR3 length: 16
clone size: .
V gene: TRBV3-1/TRBV3-2
D gene: TRBD1
CDR3 protein: CASSQMAGGLGTEAFF
CDR3 DNA: TGTGCCAGCAGCCAAATGGCAGGGGGATTGGGCACTGAAGCTTTCTTT

J gene: TRBJ2-5
CDR3 length: 13
clone size: .
V gene: TRBV11-3
D gene: .
CDR3 protein: CASSQDRLETQYF
CDR3 DNA: TGTGCCAGCAGCCAGGACAGATTGGAGACCCAGTACTTC

J gene: TRBJ2-3
CDR3 length: 15
clone size: .
V gene: TRBV29-1
D gene: TRBD1
CDR3 protein: CSARDGTASTDTQYF
CDR3 DNA: TGCAGCGCCAGAGATGGGACAGCATCCACAGATACGCAGTATTTT

J gene: TRBJ2-2
CDR3 length: 16
clone size: .
V gene: TRBV5-1
D gene: .
CDR3 protein: CASRTGSSGNTGELFF
CDR3 DNA: TGCGCCAGCAGGACTGGGAGTAGCGGAAACACCGGGGAGCTGTTTTTT

J gene: TRBJ2-1
CDR3 length: 15
clone size: .
V gene: TRBV7-2
D gene: TRBD2
CDR3 protein: CASSLVFAGGHRPFF
CDR3 DNA: TGTGCCAGCAGCTTAGTCTTCGCGGGAGGGCATAGGCCGTTCTTC

J gene: TRBJ1-2
CDR3 length: 18
clone size: .
V gene: TRBV27
D gene: .
CDR3 protein: CASSFAPGGGAGSRGYTF
CDR3 DNA: TGTGCCAGCAGTTTTGCCCCCGGCGGGGGCGCAGGTTCTCGGGGCTACACCTTC

J gene: TRBJ2-5
CDR3 length: 15
clone size: .
V gene: TRBV7-6
D gene: .
CDR3 protein: CASSLGGRVEETQYF
CDR3 DNA: TGTGCCAGCAGCTTAGGTGGCAGGGTGGAGGAGACCCAGTACTTC

J gene: TRBJ2-2
CDR3 length: 17
clone size: .
V gene: TRBV15
D gene: TRBD2
CDR3 protein: CATSRDLAGANTGELFF
CDR3 DNA: TGTGCCACCAGCAGAGATCTGGCGGGAGCGAACACCGGGGAGCTGTTTTTT